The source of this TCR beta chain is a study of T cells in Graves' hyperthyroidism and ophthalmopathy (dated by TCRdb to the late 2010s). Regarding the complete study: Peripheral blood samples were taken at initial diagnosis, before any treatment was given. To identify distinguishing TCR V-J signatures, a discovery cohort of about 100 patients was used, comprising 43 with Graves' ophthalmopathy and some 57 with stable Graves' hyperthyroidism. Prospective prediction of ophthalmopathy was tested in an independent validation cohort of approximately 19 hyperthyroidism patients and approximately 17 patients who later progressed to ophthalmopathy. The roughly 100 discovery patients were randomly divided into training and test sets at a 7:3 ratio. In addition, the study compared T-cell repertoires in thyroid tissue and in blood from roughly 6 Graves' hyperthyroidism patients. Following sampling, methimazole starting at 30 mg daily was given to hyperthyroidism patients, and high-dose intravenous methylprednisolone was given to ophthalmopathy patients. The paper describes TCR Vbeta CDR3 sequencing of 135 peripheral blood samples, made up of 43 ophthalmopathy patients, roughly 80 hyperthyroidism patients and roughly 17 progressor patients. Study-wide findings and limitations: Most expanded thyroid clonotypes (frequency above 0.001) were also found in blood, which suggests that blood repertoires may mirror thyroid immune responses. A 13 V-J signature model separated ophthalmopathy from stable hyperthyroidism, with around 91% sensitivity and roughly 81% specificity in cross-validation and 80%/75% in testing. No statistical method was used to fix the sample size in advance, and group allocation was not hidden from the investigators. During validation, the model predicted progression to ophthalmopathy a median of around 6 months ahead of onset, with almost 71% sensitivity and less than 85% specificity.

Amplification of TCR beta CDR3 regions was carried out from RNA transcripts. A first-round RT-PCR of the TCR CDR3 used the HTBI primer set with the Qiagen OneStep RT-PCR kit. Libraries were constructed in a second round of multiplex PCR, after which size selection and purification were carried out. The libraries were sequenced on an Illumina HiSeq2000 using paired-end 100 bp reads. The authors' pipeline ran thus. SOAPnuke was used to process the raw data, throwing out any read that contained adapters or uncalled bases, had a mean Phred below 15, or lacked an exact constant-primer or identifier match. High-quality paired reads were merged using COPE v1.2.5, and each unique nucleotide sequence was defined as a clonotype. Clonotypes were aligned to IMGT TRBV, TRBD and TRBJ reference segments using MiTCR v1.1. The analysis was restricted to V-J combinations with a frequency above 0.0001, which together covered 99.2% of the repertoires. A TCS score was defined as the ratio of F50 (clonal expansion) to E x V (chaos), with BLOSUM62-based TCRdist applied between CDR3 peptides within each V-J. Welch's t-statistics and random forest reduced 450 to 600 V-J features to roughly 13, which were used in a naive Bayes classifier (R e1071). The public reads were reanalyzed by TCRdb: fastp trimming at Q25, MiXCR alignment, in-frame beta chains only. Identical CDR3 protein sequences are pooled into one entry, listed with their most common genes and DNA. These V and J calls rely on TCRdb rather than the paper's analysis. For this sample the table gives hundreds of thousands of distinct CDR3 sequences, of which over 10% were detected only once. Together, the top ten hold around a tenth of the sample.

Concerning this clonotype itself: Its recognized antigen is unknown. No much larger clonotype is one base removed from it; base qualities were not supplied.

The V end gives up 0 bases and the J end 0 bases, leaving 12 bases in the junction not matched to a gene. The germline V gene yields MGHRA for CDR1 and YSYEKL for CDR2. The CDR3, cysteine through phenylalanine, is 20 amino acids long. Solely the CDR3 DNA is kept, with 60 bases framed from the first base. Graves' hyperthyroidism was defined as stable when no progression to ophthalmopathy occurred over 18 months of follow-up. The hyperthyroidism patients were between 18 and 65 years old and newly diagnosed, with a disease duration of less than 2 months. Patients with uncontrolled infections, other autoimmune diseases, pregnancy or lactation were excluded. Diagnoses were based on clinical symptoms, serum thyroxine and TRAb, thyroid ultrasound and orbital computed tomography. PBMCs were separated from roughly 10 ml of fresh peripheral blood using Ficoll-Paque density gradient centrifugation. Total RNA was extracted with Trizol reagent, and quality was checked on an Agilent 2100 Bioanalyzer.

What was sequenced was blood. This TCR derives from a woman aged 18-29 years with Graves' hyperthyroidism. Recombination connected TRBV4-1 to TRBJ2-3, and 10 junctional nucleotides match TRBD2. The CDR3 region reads CASSQELSGGTDTSTDTQYF. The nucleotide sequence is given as TGCGCCAGCAGCCAAGAGCTTAGCGGGGGGACAGATACTAGCACAGATACGCAGTATTTT.